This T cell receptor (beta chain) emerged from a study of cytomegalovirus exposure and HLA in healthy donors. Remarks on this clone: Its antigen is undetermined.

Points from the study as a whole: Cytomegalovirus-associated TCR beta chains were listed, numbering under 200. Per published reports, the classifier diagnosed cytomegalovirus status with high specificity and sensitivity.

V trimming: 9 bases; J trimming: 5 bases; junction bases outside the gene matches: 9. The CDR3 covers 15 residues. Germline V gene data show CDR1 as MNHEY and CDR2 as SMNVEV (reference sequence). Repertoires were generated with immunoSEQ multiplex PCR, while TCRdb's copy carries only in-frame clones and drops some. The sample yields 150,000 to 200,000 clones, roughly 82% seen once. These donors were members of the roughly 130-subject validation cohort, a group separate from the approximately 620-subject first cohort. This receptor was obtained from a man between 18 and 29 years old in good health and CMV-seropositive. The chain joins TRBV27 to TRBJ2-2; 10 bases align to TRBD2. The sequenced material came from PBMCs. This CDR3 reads CASKAGGPFTGELFF. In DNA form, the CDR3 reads TGTGCCAGTAAAGCGGGAGGGCCGTTTACCGGGGAGCTGTTTTTT.